This paragraph covers one TCR beta chain sequence. Its specificity is unknown. This entry comes from a study of response to subunit inactivated influenza vaccine. Study findings and constraints: The authors put forward the suggestion that each seasonal influenza vaccination may bring in only a limited number of new T cells.

One entry per CDR3 protein results from TCRdb running MiXCR on the RT-PCR reads. The top ten clones hold 1.9% of a sample with about 520,000 distinct CDR3 sequences, about 25% of them seen once. The CDR3 runs to 13 residues. J was trimmed by 7 bases and V by 5 bases; bases with no gene match: 4. This chain connects TRBV12-3 or TRBV12-4 to TRBJ1-5, with 8 bases that match TRBD1. The sample consisted of CD4+ T cells sorted from PBMCs, taken around 5 days after vaccination. This receptor was identified in a man aged 50-59 years who received an inactivated influenza vaccine. The CDR3 DNA sequence: TGTGCCAGCAGTGGGACAGGTCAACAGCCCCAGCATTTT. This translates into CASSGTGQQPQHF.